This entry features one TCR beta chain sequence. What antigen it recognizes has not been identified. Base qualities were left out, and no much larger clone turns up one base away. V and J are trimmed by 6 bases and 2 bases, and the gene matches miss 6 bases of the junction. The CDR3 numbers 15 residues from cysteine through phenylalanine. Only the CDR3 part of the read is kept: 45 bases, read in frame from the first base. The sample originates from a study of Graves' ophthalmopathy and Graves' hyperthyroidism (dated 2018 in TCRdb). A note on the overall study: Peripheral blood samples were taken at the time of initial diagnosis, before any treatment was given. To tell Graves' ophthalmopathy apart from Graves' hyperthyroidism, and to predict which patients would progress to ophthalmopathy, the study relied on TCR beta repertoire signatures. In total, 120 to 150 blood samples were TCR-sequenced: around 42 ophthalmopathy, under 80 hyperthyroidism and approximately 17 hyperthyroidism-to-ophthalmopathy patients. To explore V-J signatures that separate ophthalmopathy from hyperthyroidism, a discovery set of about 96 patients was enrolled, consisting of 40 to 45 with ophthalmopathy and roughly 59 with stable hyperthyroidism. An independent validation cohort comprised around 20 hyperthyroidism patients and some 16 patients who later progressed from hyperthyroidism to ophthalmopathy. In roughly 6 hyperthyroidism patients, the T-cell repertoires found in thyroid tissue were compared with those found in blood. Following sampling, methimazole starting at 30 mg daily was administered to hyperthyroidism patients, and high-dose intravenous methylprednisolone was administered to ophthalmopathy patients.

Ophthalmopathy patients had moderately to severely active disease, Clinical Activity Score of at least 3, NOSPECS grade of at least 4, and disease duration under 3 months. Patients with other autoimmune diseases, uncontrolled infections, pregnancy or lactation were excluded from the study. Clinical symptoms, serum thyroxine, TRAb, thyroid ultrasound and orbital computed tomography formed the basis of the diagnosis. Ficoll-Paque density gradient centrifugation was used to isolate PBMCs from around 10 ml of fresh peripheral blood. Trizol reagent was used to extract the total RNA, and its quality was then checked on an Agilent 2100 Bioanalyzer. TCR beta CDR3 regions were amplified from RNA transcripts for repertoire sequencing. The first round of RT-PCR was done with HTBI primers and the Qiagen OneStep RT-PCR kit, and was followed by a second round of multiplex PCR, then size selection and purification. Libraries were sequenced on an Illumina HiSeq2000 using paired-end 100 bp reads. From the authors' description of their analysis: SOAPnuke was used to process the reads, throwing out any read that had adapters, had uncalled bases, had a mean Phred below 15, or lacked an exact constant-primer or identifier match. COPE v1.2.5 was used to merge high-quality paired reads. Each unique nucleotide sequence was treated as a clonotype, and MiTCR v1.1 was used to align the clonotypes to the IMGT TRB V, D and J references. The analysis was limited to V-J combinations with a frequency above 0.0001, which together covered more than 99% of repertoires. For each V-J combination, a TCR clonal expansion and chaos score was defined as F50 clonal expansion divided by the chaos observed in the TCRdist matrix. Welch's t-statistics and random forest were used to reduce features to about a dozen V-J combinations, which were fed into a naive Bayes classifier. The Morisita-Horn index was used to measure how similar the thyroid and blood repertoires were. TCRdb took the public reads, trimmed them with fastp at Q25, ran MiXCR for clone calling and kept in-frame beta chains. Records with the same CDR3 protein are collapsed into one entry carrying the most frequent genes and DNA. What appears here as the V and J calls and clone size reflects TCRdb's work, not the paper's. This sample has about 640,000 distinct CDR3 sequences in its table, and under 50% of those were observed once. The ten most abundant clones make up over 2.5% of the sample.

Broader findings and caveats from the paper: Most expanded thyroid clonotypes with frequency above 0.001 were also detected in blood, suggesting blood repertoires may reflect the thyroid immune response. In validation, the model predicted ophthalmopathy progression with roughly 68% sensitivity and approximately 75% specificity; 12 predicted patients were CT-confirmed with GO in a median of approximately 6.5 months. The 13-signature model separated ophthalmopathy from stable hyperthyroidism with 85% to 90% sensitivity and roughly 84% specificity in cross-validation, and 80%/75% in the test set. Sample size was not statistically predetermined, and group allocation was not concealed from the investigators.

Sequencing input: peripheral blood. The source is an adult man with Graves' ophthalmopathy. The receptor chain draws on TRBV12-3 or TRBV12-4 and TRBJ1-5; the junction holds 8 bases that match TRBD1. The DNA sequence is as follows: TGTGCCAGCAGATCACAGGGGGAGGGCAATCAGCCCCAGCATTTT. This yields the protein CASRSQGEGNQPQHF.